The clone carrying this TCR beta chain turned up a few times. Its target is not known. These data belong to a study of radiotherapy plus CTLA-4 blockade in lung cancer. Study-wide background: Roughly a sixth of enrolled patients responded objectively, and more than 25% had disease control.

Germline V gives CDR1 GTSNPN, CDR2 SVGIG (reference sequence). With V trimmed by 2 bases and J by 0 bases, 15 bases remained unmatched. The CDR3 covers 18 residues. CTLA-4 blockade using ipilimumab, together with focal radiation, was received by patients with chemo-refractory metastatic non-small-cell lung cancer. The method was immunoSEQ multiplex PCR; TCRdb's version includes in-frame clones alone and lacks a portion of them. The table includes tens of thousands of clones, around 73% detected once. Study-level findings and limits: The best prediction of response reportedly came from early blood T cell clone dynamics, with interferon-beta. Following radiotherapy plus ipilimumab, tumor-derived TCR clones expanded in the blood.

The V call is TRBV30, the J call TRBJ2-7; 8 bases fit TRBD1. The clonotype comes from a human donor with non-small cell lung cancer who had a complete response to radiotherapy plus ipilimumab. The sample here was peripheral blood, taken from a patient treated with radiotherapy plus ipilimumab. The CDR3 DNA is TGTGCCTGGAGTCCAGGACAGGGCGTTTTTCGGGTCTCCTACGAGCAGTACTTC. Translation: CAWSPGQGVFRVSYEQYF.